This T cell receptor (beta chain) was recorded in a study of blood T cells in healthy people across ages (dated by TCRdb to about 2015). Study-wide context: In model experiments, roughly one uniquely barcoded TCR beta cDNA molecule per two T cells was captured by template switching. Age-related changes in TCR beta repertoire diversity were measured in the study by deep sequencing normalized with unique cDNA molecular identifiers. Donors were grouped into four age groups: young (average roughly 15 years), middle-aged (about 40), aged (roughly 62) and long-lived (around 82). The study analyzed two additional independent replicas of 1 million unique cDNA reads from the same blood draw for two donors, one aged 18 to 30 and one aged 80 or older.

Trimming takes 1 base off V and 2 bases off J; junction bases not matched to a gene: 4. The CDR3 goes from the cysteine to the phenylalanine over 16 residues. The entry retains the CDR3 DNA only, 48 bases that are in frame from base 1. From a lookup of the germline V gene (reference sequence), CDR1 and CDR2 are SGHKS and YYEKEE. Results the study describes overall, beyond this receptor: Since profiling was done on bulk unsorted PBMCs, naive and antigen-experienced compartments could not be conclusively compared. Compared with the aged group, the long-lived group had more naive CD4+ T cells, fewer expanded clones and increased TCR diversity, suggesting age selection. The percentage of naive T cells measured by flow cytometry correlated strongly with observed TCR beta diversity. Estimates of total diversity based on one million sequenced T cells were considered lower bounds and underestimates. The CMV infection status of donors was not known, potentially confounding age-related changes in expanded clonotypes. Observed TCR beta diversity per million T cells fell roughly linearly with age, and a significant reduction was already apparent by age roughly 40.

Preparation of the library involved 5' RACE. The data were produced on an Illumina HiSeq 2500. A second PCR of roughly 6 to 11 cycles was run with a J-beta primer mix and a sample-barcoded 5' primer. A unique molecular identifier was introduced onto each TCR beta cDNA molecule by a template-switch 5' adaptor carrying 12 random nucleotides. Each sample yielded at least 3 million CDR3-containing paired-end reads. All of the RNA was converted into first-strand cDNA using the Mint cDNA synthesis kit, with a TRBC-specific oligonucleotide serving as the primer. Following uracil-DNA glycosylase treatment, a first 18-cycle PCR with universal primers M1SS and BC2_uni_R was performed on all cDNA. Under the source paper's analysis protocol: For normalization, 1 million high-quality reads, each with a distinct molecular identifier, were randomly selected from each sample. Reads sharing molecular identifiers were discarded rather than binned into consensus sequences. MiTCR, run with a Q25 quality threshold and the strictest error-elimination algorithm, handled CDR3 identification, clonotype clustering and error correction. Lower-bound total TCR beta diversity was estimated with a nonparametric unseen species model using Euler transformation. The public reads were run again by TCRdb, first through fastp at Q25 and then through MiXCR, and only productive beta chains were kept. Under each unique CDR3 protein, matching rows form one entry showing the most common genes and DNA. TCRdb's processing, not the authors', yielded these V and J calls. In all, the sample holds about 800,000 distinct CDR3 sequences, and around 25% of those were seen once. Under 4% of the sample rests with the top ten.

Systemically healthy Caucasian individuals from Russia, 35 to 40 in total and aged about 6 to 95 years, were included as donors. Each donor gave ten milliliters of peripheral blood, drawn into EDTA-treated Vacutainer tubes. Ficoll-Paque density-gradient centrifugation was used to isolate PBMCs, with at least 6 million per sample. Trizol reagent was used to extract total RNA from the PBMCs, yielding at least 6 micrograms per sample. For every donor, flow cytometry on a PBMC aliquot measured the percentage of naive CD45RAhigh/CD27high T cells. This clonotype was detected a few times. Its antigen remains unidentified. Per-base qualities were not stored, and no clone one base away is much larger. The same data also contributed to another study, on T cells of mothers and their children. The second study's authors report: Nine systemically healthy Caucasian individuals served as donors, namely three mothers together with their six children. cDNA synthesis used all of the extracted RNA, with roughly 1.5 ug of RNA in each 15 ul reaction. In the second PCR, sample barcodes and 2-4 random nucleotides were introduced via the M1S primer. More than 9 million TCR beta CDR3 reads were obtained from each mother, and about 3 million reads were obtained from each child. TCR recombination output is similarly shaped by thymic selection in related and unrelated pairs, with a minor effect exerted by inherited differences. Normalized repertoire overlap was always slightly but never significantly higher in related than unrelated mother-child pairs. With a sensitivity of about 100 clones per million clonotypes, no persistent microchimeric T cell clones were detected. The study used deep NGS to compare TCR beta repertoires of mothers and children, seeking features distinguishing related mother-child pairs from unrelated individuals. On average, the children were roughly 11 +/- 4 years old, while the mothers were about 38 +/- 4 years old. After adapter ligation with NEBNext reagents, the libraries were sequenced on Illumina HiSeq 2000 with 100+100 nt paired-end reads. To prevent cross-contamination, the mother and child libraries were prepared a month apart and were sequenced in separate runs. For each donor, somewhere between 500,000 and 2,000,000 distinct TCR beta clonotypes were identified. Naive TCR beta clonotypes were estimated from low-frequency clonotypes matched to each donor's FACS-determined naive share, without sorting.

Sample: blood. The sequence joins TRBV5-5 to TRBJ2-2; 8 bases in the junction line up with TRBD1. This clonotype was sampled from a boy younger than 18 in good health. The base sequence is TGTGCCAGCAGCTTGAGGGACAGGAGTAACACCGGGGAGCTGTTTTTT. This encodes CASSLRDRSNTGELFF. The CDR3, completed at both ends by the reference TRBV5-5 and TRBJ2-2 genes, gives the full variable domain DAGVTQSPTHLIKTRGQQVTLRCSPISGHKSVSWYQQVLGQGPQFIFQYYEKEERGRGNFPDRFSARQFPNYSSELNVNALLLGDSALYLCASSLRDRSNTGELFFGEGSRLTVL.